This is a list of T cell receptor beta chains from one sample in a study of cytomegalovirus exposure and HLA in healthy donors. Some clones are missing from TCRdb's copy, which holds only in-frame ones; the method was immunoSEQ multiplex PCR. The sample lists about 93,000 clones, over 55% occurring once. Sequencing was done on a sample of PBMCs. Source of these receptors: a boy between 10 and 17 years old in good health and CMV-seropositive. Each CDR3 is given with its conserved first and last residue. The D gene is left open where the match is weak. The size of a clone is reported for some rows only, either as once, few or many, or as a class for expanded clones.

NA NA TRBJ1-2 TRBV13 CASSLGQGLNGYTF TGTGCCAGCAGCTTAGGCCAGGGTTTAAATGGCTACACCTTC
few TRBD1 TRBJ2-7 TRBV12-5 CASGPGQGAYEQYF TGTGCTAGTGGCCCGGGACAGGGGGCCTACGAGCAGTACTTC
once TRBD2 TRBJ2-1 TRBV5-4 CASSLQIAGGRGSYNEQFF TGTGCCAGCAGCTTGCAAATAGCGGGGGGCCGTGGGTCCTACAATGAGCAGTTCTTC
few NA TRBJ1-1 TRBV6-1 CASSSGTQTLEAFF TGTGCCAGCAGTTCCGGGACACAGACTTTAGAAGCTTTCTTT
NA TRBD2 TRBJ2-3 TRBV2 CASGGAGRDTQYF TGTGCCAGCGGGGGAGCGGGGAGAGATACGCAGTATTTT
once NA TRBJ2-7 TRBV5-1 CASSLVDRTYEQYF TGCGCCAGCAGCTTGGTCGACAGAACCTACGAGCAGTACTTC
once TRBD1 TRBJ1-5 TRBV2 CASSSPTGASPNQPQHF TGTGCCAGCAGCTCCCCGACAGGGGCCTCGCCTAATCAGCCCCAGCATTTT
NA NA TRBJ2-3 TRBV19 CASTQADTQYF TGTGCCAGTACTCAGGCAGATACGCAGTATTTT
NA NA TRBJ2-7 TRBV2 CASSEESGEQYF TGTGCCAGCAGTGAAGAGTCAGGCGAGCAGTACTTC
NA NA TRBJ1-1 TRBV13 CASTAGANTEAFF TGTGCCAGCACCGCCGGAGCGAACACTGAAGCTTTCTTT
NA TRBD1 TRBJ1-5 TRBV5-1 CASSPGTGGDQPQHF TGCGCCAGCAGCCCTGGGACAGGGGGCGATCAGCCCCAGCATTTT
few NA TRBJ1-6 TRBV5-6 CASSLQGFMNDSPLHF TGTGCCAGCAGCTTGCAGGGTTTTATGAACGATTCACCCCTCCACTTT
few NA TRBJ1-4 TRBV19 CASTRRWGPIEKLFF TGTGCCAGTACCCGGAGGTGGGGGCCTATTGAAAAACTGTTTTTT
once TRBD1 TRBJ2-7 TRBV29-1 CSVEYRDRGDYEQYF TGCAGCGTTGAATACCGGGACAGGGGGGACTACGAGCAGTACTTC
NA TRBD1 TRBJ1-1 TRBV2 CASSEGQGATEAFF TGTGCCAGCAGTGAAGGGCAGGGGGCAACTGAAGCTTTCTTT
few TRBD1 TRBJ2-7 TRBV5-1 CASSPYRDRGHEQYF TGCGCCAGCAGCCCCTACCGGGACAGGGGGCACGAGCAGTACTTC
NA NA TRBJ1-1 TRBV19 CASSYEGSEAFF TGTGCCAGTAGTTACGAGGGATCTGAAGCTTTCTTT
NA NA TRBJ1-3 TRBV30 CAWSVDSYGNTIYF TGTGCCTGGAGCGTCGACAGCTATGGAAACACCATATATTTT
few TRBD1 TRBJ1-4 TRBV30 CAWSLGQARNEKLFF TGTGCCTGGAGTCTAGGACAGGCGAGGAATGAAAAACTGTTTTTT
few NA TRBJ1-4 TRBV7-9 CASSVGATNEKLFF TGTGCCAGCAGCGTCGGTGCAACTAATGAAAAACTGTTTTTT
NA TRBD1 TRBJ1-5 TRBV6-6 CASSYLGQGDQPQHF TGTGCCAGCAGTTACTTGGGACAGGGGGACCAGCCCCAGCATTTT
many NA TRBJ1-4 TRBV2 CASRGGTEKLFF TGTGCCAGCAGGGGAGGTACTGAAAAACTGTTTTTT
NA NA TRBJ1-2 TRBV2 CASSEALLGAMRGYTF TGTGCCAGCAGTGAAGCCCTCTTGGGGGCTATGCGTGGCTACACCTTC
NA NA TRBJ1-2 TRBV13 CASSLVSGNYGYTF TGTGCCAGCAGCTTAGTTTCAGGGAACTATGGCTACACCTTC
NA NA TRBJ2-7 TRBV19 CASSSSGYEQYF TGTGCCAGTAGCAGTTCGGGCTACGAGCAGTACTTC
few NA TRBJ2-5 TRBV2 CASSQNPSGGGETQYF TGTGCCAGCAGCCAAAACCCTAGCGGAGGGGGAGAGACCCAGTACTTC
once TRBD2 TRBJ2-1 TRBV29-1 CSVVIGLAGSYNEQFF TGCAGCGTTGTCATCGGCCTAGCGGGCTCCTACAATGAGCAGTTCTTC